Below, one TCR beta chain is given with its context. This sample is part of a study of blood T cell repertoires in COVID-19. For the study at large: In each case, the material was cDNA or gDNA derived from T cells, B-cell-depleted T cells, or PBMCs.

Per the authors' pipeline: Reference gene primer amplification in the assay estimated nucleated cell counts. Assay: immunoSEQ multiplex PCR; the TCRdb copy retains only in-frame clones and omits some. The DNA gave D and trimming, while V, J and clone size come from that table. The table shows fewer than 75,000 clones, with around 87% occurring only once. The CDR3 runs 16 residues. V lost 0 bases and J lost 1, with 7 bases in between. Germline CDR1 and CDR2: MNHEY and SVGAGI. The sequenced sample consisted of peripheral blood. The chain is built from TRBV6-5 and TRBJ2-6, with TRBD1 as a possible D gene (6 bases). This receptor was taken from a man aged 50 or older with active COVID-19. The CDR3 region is CASSYSQGSGANVLTF. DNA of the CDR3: TGTGCCAGCAGTTACTCACAGGGTTCTGGGGCCAACGTCCTGACTTTC.